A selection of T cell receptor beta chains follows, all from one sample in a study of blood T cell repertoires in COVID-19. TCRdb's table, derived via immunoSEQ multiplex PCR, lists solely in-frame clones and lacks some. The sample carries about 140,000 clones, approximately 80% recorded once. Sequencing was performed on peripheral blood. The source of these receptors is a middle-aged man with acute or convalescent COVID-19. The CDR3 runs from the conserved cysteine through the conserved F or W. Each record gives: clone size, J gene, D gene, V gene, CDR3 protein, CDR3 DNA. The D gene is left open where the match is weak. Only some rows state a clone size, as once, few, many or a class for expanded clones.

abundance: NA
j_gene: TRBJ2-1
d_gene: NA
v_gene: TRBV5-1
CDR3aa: CASSLARGLNEQFF
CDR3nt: TGCGCCAGCAGCTTGGCCAGGGGTTTGAATGAGCAGTTCTTC

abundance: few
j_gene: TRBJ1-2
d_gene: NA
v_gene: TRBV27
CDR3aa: CASSLRSGNYYGYTF
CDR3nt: TGTGCCAGCAGTTTACGGTCAGGGAACTACTATGGCTACACCTTC

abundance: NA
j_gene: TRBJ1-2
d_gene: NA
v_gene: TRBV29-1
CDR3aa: CSVDRLSYGYTF
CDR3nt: TGCAGCGTTGACAGGCTGTCATATGGCTACACCTTC

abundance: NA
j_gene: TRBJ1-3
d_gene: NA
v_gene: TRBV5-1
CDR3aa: CASSLVPGTTGNTIYF
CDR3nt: TGCGCCAGCAGCTTGGTGCCCGGGACAACTGGAAACACCATATATTTT

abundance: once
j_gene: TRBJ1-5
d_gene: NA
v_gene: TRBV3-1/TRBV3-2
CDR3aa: CASSLTRQNQPQHF
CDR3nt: TGTGCCAGCAGCTTAACGCGGCAAAATCAGCCCCAGCATTTT

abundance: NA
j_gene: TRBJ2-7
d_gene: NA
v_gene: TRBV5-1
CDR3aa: CASSPEAQAVDVEQYF
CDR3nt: TGCGCCAGCAGCCCGGAGGCCCAGGCGGTGGATGTCGAGCAGTACTTC

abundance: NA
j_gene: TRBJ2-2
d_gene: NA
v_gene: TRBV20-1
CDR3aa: CSASRQGGSGELFF
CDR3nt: TGCAGTGCTAGTCGTCAGGGGGGAAGCGGGGAGCTGTTTTTT

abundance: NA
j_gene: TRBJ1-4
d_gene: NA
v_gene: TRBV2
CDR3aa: CASSNRVGTNEKLFF
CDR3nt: TGTGCCAGCAGTAACAGGGTGGGGACTAATGAAAAACTGTTTTTT

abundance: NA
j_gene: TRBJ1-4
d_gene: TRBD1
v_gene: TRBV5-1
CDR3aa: CASSPQGATNEKLFF
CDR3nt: TGCGCCAGCAGCCCCCAGGGGGCCACTAATGAAAAACTGTTTTTT

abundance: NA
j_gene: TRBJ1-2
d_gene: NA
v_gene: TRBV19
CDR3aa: CASTTSWEGAGGYTF
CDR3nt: TGTGCCAGTACCACTTCTTGGGAGGGCGCGGGGGGCTACACCTTC

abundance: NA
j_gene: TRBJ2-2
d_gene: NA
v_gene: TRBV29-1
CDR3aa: CSVQQGSATGELFF
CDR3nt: TGCAGCGTCCAACAGGGTTCGGCCACCGGGGAGCTGTTTTTT

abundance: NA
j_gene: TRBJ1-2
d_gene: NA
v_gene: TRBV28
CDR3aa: CASSLNTGWGYTF
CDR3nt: TGTGCCAGCAGTTTAAACACAGGTTGGGGCTACACCTTC

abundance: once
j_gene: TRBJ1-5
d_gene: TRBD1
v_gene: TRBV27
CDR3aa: CASGKDRGINQPQHF
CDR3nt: TGTGCCAGCGGAAAGGACAGGGGAATCAATCAGCCCCAGCATTTT

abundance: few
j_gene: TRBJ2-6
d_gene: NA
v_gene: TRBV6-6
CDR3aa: CASSFPPVLEANVLTF
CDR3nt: TGTGCCAGCAGTTTTCCCCCGGTACTCGAGGCCAACGTCCTGACTTTC

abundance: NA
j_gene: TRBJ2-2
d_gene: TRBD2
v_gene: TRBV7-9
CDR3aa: CASSRTRTETGELFF
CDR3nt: TGTGCCAGCAGTCGGACTAGGACGGAAACCGGGGAGCTGTTTTTT

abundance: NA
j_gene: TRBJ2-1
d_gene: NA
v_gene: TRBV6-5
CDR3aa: CASSYRELPGNEQFF
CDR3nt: TGTGCCAGCAGTTACCGAGAACTACCGGGAAATGAGCAGTTCTTC

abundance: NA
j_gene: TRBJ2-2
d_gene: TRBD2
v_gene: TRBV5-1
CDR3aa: CASSLVAGGPTGELFF
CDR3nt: TGCGCCAGCAGCTTGGTCGCGGGGGGGCCCACCGGGGAGCTGTTTTTT

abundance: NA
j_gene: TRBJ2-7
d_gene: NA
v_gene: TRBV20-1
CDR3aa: CSAVGSYEQYF
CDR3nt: TGCAGTGCTGTAGGGAGCTACGAGCAGTACTTC

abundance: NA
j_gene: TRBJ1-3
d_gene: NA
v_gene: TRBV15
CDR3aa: CATSRDLSSGNTIYF
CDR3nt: TGTGCCACCAGCAGAGATCTGAGCTCTGGAAACACCATATATTTT

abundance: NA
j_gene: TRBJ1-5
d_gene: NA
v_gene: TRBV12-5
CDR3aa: CASGSVLTGYLSNQPQHF
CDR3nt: TGTGCTAGTGGTTCTGTCCTGACAGGATACCTTAGCAATCAGCCCCAGCATTTT

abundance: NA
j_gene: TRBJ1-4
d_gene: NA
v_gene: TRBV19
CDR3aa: CASSIIQGGGEKLFF
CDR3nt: TGTGCCAGTAGTATAATCCAGGGAGGGGGAGAAAAACTGTTTTTT

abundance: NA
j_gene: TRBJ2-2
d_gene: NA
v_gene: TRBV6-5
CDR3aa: CASSLAGETTGELFF
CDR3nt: TGTGCCAGCAGTCTGGCAGGGGAAACGACCGGGGAGCTGTTTTTT

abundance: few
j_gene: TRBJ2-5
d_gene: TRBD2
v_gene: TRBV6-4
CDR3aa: CASSELAGGHGETQYF
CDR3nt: TGTGCCAGCAGTGAACTAGCGGGGGGGCATGGAGAGACCCAGTACTTC

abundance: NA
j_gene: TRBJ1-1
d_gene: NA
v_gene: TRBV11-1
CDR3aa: CASSLRRGGGNTEAFF
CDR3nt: TGTGCCAGCAGCTTGAGACGGGGAGGGGGGAACACTGAAGCTTTCTTT

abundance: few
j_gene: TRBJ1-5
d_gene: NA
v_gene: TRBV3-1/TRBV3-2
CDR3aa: CASSHSGVGQPQHF
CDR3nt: TGTGCCAGCAGCCATTCGGGGGTGGGTCAGCCCCAGCATTTT

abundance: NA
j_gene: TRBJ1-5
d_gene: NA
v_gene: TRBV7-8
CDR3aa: CASSPRTGNQPQHF
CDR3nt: TGTGCCAGCAGCCCGAGGACTGGCAATCAGCCCCAGCATTTT

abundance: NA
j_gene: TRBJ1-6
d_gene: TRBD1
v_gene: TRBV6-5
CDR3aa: CASTMGTGWDSPLHF
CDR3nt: TGTGCCAGCACTATGGGGACAGGGTGGGATTCACCCCTCCACTTT

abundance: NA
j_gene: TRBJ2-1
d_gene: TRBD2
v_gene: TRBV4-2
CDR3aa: CASSPETLLAGTSYNEQFF
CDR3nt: TGTGCCAGCAGCCCCGAGACCCTACTAGCGGGAACCTCCTACAATGAGCAGTTCTTC

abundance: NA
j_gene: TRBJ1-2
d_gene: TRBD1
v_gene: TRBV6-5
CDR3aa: CASSPTGTGVRGYTF
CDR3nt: TGTGCCAGCAGTCCAACCGGGACAGGGGTGAGAGGCTACACCTTC

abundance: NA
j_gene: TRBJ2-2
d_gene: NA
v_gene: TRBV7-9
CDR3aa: CASSLVLVRQTANTGELFF
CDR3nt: TGTGCCAGCAGCTTAGTGTTGGTGCGGCAAACCGCGAACACCGGGGAGCTGTTTTTT

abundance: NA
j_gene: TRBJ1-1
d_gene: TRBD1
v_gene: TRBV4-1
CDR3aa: CASSQAPGGPTEAFF
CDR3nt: TGCGCCAGCAGCCAAGCCCCAGGGGGCCCCACTGAAGCTTTCTTT

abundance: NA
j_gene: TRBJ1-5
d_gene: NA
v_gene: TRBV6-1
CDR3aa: CASSEEGRAIYQPQHF
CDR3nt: TGTGCCAGCAGTGAAGAGGGCAGGGCAATTTATCAGCCCCAGCATTTT

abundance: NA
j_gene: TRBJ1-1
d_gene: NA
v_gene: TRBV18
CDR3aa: CASSPPLGQPTEAFF
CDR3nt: TGTGCCAGCTCACCACCCCTCGGACAGCCCACTGAAGCTTTCTTT

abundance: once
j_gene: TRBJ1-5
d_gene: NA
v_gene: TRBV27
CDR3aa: CASSPRWGGDQPQHF
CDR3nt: TGTGCCAGCAGCCCCCGGTGGGGAGGTGATCAGCCCCAGCATTTT

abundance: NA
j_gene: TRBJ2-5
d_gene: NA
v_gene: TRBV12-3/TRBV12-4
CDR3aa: CASSFRRWETQYF
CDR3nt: TGTGCCAGCAGTTTTCGGAGGTGGGAGACCCAGTACTTC

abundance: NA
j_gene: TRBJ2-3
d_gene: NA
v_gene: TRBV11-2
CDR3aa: CASSFSRSTDTQYF
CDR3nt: TGTGCCAGCAGCTTTAGTCGAAGCACAGATACGCAGTATTTT

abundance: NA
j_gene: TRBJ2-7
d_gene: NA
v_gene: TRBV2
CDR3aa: CASSSSGTSYEQYF
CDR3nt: TGTGCCAGCAGTTCTTCCGGGACATCCTACGAGCAGTACTTC

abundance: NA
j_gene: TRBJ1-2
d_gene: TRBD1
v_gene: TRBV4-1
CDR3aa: CASSQPTGGRGYTF
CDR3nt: TGCGCCAGCAGCCAGCCCACAGGGGGCAGAGGCTACACCTTC

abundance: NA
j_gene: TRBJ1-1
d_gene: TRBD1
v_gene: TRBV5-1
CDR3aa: CASSRQGTGRTEAFF
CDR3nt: TGCGCCAGCAGCCGTCAAGGGACAGGGAGGACTGAAGCTTTCTTT

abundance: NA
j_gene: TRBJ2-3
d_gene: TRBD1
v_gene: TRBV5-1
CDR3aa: CASRPGGSDTQYF
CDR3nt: TGCGCCAGCCGGCCAGGGGGATCAGATACGCAGTATTTT

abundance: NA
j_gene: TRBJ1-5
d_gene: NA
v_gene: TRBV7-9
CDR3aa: CASSLGSGSNQPQHF
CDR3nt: TGTGCCAGCAGCTTAGGTTCAGGGAGCAATCAGCCCCAGCATTTT

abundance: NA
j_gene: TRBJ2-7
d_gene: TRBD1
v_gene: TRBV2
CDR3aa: CASRKVRPTGTGISYEQYF
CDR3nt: TGTGCCAGCAGAAAAGTACGTCCTACCGGGACAGGGATCTCCTACGAGCAGTACTTC

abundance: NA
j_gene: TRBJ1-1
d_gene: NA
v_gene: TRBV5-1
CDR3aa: CASSSGPQGPNTEAFF
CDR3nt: TGCGCCAGCAGCTCCGGTCCCCAGGGGCCGAACACTGAAGCTTTCTTT

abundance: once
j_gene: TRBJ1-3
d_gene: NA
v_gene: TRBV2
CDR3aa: CASSTYRDAGNTIYF
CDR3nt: TGTGCCAGCAGCACGTACCGGGATGCAGGAAACACCATATATTTT

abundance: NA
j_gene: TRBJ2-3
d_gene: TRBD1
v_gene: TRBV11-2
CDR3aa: CASSLDRAEYTQYF
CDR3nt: TGTGCCAGCAGCCTCGACAGGGCGGAATATACGCAGTATTTT

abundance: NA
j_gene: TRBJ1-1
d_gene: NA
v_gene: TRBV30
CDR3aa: CAWSVVWPGSTTEAFF
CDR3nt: TGTGCCTGGAGTGTAGTATGGCCAGGATCGACCACTGAAGCTTTCTTT

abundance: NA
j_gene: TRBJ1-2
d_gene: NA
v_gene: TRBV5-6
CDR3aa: CASSSETYGGYTF
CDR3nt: TGTGCCAGCAGCTCCGAGACGTACGGGGGCTACACCTTC

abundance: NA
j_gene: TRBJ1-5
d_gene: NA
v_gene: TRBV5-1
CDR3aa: CASSLGGGNQPQHF
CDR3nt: TGCGCCAGCAGCTTGGGGGGAGGCAATCAGCCCCAGCATTTT

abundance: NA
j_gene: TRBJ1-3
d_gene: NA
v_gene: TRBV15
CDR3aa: CATGGREGSTGNTIYF
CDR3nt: TGTGCCACCGGCGGGAGGGAGGGGAGTACTGGAAACACCATATATTTT

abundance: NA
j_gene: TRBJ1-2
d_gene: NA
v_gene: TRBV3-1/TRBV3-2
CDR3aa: CASSQGGLFYGYTF
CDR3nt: TGTGCCAGCAGCCAAGGGGGGCTATTCTATGGCTACACCTTC

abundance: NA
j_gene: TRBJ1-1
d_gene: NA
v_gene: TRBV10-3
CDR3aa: CAISSRGENTEAFF
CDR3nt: TGTGCCATCAGCTCGCGGGGGGAAAACACTGAAGCTTTCTTT

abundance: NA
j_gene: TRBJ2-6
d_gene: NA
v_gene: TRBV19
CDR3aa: CASSRQASGANVLTF
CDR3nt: TGTGCCAGTAGCAGACAGGCCTCTGGGGCCAACGTCCTGACTTTC

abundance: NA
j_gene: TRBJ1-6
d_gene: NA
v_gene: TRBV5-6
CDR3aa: CASSPPGGSYNSPLHF
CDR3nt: TGTGCCAGCAGCCCACCGGGGGGCTCCTATAATTCACCCCTCCACTTT

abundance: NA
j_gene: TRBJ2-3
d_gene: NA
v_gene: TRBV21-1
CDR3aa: CATSCRGSCTDTQYF
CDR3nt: TGTGCCACCTCGTGCCGGGGGTCATGCACAGATACGCAGTATTTT